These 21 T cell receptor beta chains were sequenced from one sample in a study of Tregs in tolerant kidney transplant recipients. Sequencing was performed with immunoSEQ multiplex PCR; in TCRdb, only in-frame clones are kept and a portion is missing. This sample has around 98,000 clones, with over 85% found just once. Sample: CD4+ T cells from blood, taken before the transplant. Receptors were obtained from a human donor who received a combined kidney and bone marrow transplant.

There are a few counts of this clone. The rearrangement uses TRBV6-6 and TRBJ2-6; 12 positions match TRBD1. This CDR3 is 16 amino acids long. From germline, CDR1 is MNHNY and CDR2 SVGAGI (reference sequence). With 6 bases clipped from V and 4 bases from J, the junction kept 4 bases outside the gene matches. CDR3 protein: CASRGQGATGANVLTF. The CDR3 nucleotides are TGTGCCAGCAGGGGACAGGGGGCAACCGGGGCCAACGTCCTGACTTTC.

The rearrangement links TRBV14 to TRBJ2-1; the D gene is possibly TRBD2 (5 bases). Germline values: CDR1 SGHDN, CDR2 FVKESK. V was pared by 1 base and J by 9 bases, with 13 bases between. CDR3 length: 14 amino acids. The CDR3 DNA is TGTGCCAGCAGCCAAGTCGTAACCCTAGCTGAGCAGTTCTTC. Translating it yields CASSQVVTLAEQFF.

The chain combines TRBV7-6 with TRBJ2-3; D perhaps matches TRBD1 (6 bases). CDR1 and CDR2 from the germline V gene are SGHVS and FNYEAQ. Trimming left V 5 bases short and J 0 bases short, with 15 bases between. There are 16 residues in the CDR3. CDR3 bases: TGTGCCAGCAGCACCGGACAGAAACACAGCACAGATACGCAGTATTTT. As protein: CASSTGQKHSTDTQYF.

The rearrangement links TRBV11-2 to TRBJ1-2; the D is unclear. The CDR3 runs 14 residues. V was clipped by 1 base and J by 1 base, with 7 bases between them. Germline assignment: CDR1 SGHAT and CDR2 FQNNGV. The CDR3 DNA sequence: TGTGCCAGCAGCTTAGCGTCAGATAACTATGGCTACACCTTC. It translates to CASSLASDNYGYTF.

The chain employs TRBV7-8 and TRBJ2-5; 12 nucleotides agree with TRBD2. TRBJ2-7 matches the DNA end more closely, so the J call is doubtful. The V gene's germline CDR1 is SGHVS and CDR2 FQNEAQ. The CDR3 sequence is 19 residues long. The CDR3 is CASSLYMRLAGESSYEQYF. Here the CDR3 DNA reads TGTGCCAGCAGTCTTTACATGAGACTAGCGGGGGAGAGCTCCTACGAGCAGTACTTC.

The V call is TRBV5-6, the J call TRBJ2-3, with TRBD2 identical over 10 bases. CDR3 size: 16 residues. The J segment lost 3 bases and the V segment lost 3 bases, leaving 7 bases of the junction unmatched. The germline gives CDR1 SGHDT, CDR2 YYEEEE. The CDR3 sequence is CASSSPLAGGTDTQYF. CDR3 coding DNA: TGTGCCAGCAGCTCCCCTTTAGCGGGGGGTACAGATACGCAGTATTTT.

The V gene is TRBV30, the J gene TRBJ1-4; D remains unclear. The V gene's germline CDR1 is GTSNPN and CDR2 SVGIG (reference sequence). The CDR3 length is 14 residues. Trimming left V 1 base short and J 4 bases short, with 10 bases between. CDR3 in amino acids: CAWSGGLSNEKLFF. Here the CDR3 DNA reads TGTGCCTGGAGTGGCGGACTGAGTAATGAAAAACTGTTTTTT. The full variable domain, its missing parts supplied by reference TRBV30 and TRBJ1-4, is SQTIHQWPATLVQPVGSPLSLECTVEGTSNPNLYWYRQAAGRGLQLLFYSVGIGQISSEVPQNLSASRPQDRQFILSSKKLLLSDSGFYLCAWSGGLSNEKLFFGSGTQLSVL.

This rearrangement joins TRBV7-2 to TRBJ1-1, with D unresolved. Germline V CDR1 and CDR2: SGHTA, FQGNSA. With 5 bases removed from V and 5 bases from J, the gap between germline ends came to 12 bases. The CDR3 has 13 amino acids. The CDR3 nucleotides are TGTGCCAGCAGCCCGCCCGGGAGGACTGAAGCTTTCTTT. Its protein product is CASSPPGRTEAFF.

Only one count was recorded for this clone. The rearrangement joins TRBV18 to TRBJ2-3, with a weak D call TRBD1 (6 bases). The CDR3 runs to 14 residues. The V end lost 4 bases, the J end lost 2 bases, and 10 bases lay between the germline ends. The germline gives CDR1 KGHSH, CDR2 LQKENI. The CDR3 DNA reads TGTGCCAGCTCACGCCGGACAGACACAGATACGCAGTATTTT. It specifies CASSRRTDTDTQYF.

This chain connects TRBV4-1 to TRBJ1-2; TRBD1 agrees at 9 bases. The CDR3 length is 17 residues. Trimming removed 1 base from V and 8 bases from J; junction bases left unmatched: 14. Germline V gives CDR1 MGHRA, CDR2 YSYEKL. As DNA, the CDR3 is TGCGCCAGCAGCCAAGCTTTAAAGGGGGGACAGGGATTCGGCTACACCTTC. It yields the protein CASSQALKGGQGFGYTF.

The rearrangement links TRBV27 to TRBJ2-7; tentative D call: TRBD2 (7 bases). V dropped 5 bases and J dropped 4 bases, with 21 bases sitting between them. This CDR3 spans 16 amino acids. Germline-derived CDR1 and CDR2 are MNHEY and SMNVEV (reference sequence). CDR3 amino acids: CASSLGGPGRLYEQYF. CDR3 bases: TGTGCCAGCAGTCTCGGGGGGCCCGGCCGGTTGTACGAGCAGTACTTC.

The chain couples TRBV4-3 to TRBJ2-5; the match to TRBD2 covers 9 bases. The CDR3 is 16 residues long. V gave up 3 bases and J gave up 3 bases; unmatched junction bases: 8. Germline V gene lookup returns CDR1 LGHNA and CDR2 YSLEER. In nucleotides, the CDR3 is TGCGCCAGCAGCCAGCAGTTTAAGCGGGGGGAAGAGACCCAGTACTTC. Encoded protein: CASSQQFKRGEETQYF.

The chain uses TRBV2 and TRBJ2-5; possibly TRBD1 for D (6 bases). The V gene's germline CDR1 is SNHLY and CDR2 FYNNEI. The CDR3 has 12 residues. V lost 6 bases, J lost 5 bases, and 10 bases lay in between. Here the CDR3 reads CASRQGRETQYF. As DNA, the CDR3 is TGTGCCAGCAGGCAGGGGCGGGAGACCCAGTACTTC.

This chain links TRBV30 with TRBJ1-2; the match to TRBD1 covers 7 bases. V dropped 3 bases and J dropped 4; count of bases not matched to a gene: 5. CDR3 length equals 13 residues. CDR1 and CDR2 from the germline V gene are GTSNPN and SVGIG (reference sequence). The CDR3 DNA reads TGTGCCTGGAGCCTGACAGGGTTCTATGGCTACACCTTC. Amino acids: CAWSLTGFYGYTF.

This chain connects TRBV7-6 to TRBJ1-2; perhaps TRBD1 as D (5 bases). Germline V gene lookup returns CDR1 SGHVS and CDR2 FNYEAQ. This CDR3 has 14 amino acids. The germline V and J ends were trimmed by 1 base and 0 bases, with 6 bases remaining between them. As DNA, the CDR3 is TGTGCCAGCAGCTTAGGACAGCCTAACTATGGCTACACCTTC. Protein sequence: CASSLGQPNYGYTF.

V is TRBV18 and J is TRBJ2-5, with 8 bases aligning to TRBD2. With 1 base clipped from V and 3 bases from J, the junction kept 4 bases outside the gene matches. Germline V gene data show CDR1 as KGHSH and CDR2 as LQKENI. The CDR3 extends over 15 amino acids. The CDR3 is CASSPQAGAKETQYF. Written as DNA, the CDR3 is TGTGCCAGCTCACCACAAGCGGGAGCAAAAGAGACCCAGTACTTC.

This CDR3 reads CASSLVTRLAVSSYEQYF. CDR3 bases: TGTGCCAGCAGCTTAGTCACGCGACTAGCTGTCAGCTCCTACGAGCAGTACTTC. The V gene is TRBV7-8, the J gene TRBJ2-7; 7 positions agree with TRBD2. This CDR3 is built from 18 residues. With V trimmed by 1 base and J by 0 bases, 12 bases remained unmatched. Germline V gene lookup returns CDR1 SGHVS and CDR2 FQNEAQ.

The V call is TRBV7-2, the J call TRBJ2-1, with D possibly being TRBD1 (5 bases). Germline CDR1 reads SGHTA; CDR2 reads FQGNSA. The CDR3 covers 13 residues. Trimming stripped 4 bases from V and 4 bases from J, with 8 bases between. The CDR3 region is CASSSTVYNEQFF. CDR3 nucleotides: TGTGCCAGCAGCTCGACAGTATACAATGAGCAGTTCTTC.

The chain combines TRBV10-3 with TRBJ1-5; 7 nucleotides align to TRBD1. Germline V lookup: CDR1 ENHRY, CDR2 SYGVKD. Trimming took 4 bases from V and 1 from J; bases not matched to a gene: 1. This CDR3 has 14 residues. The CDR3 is CAISVGQSNQPQHF. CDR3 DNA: TGTGCCATCAGTGTGGGACAGAGCAATCAGCCCCAGCATTTT.

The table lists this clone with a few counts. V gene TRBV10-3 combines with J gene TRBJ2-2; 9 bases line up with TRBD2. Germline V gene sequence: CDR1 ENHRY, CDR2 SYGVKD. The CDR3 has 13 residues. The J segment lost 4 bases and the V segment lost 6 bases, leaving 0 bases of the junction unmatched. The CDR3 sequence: CAIRAGGTGELFF. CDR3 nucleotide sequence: TGTGCCATCAGAGCGGGGGGCACCGGGGAGCTGTTTTTT.

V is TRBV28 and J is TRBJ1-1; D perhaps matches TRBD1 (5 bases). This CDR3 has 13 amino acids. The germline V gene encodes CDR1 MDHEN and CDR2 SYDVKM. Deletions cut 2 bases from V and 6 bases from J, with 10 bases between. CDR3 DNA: TGTGCCAGCAGTTTAACCAGGGTGGCTGAAGCTTTCTTT. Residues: CASSLTRVAEAFF.